This TCR beta chain was sequenced for a study of CD8 T cells in ankylosing spondylitis. General study points: Blood from ankylosing spondylitis patients appeared to carry a characteristic roughly 8-variant TCR beta motif.

Germline V lookup: CDR1 SEHNR, CDR2 FQNEAQ (reference sequence). CDR3 length: 16 residues. Trimming took off 0 bases at V and 5 bases at J, with 11 bases between the two ends. This clonotype was seen many times. The antigen remains undetermined. Via MiXCR, TCRdb re-called the 5' RACE reads, giving one row per CDR3 protein. The sample shows around 150,000 distinct CDR3 sequences, 5.5% to 7.5% of them seen only once. Sequencing used blood, either unsorted or a sorted T cell fraction (not recorded which). The TCR originated in a female donor with ankylosing spondylitis or in good health (not recorded which). The V and J genes are TRBV7-9 and TRBJ1-6; D unresolved. This CDR3 reads CASSLAPGRHNSPLHF. CDR3 DNA sequence: TGTGCCAGCAGCTTAGCCCCAGGACGGCATAATTCACCCCTCCACTTT.